This record concerns one T cell receptor beta chain sequence. This record belongs to a study of blood T cell repertoires in COVID-19. Study as a whole: In each case, the material was cDNA or gDNA derived from T cells, B-cell-depleted T cells, or PBMCs.

In the authors' methods: Amplification of reference gene primers was used by the study to estimate nucleated cell counts. The repertoire was sequenced with immunoSEQ multiplex PCR; TCRdb's copy has only in-frame clones and lacks some. That table furnishes V, J and clone size, whereas the DNA furnished D and trimming. The sample holds 250,000 or so clones; roughly four fifths are singletons and the top ten take approximately 4.5%. Germline CDR1 and CDR2: LNHDA and SQIVND (reference sequence). The germline V and J ends were trimmed by 6 bases and 6 bases, with 18 bases remaining between them. There are 14 residues in the CDR3.

This receptor was identified in a woman in her seventies with acute or convalescent COVID-19. The chain carries TRBV19 and TRBJ2-7, with D possibly TRBD2 on 7 matching bases. The source material was peripheral blood. CDR3 nucleotides: TGTGCCAGTAGAGCGGGACAACACAGGTCCGAGCAGTACTTC. Translating it yields CASRAGQHRSEQYF.